Shown below are 26 T cell receptor beta chains from a single sample sequenced in a study of neoadjuvant anti-PD-1 for oral cavity cancer (dated by TCRdb to the early 2020s). Library method: the immunoSEQ multiplex PCR assay. Entries here come from immuneACCESS through TCRdb and include only in-frame sequences with V and J called. Some clones fail to appear in such tables; in the studies checked, an unresolved V gene covers under half of the shortfall, and the cause of the remainder is unknown. Within this sample are over 14,000 clones, with approximately 69% of them counted one time only. Under 3% of the sample is taken by the ten largest. The time point label corresponds to: after neoadjuvant nivolumab, at surgical resection. The sequences come from PBMCs, collected after nivolumab (anti-PD-1) treatment. Source of these receptors: a person aged 35-79 years with oral cavity squamous cell carcinoma.

The gene calls are TRBV6-6 and TRBJ2-7; D uncertain. The CDR3 is 10 amino acids. Germline loops: CDR1 MNHNY, CDR2 SVGAGI (reference sequence). V was shortened by 8 bases and J by 1 base, with 3 bases between the two germline ends. This CDR3 is CASGSYEQYF. The CDR3 DNA reads TGTGCCAGCGGTTCCTACGAGCAGTACTTC.

J is TRBJ2-3 and V is TRBV9; no firm D call. V was clipped by 1 base and J by 1 base, with 4 bases between them. CDR3 length: 13 amino acids. Germline CDR1 reads SGDLS; CDR2 reads YYNGEE. In DNA form, the CDR3 reads TGTGCCAGCAGCGTATCCCGCACAGATACGCAGTATTTT. Translating gives CASSVSRTDTQYF.

This clone was recorded a few times. The chain links TRBV9 to TRBJ1-2, with 7 bases matching TRBD1. The CDR3 totals 17 residues. Germline values: CDR1 SGDLS, CDR2 YYNGEE. The V gene end was trimmed by 4 bases and the J gene end by 2 bases; junction bases not matched to a gene: 14. Here the CDR3 reads CASSPQISGTENYGYTF. The CDR3 nucleotides read TGTGCCAGCAGCCCCCAGATATCCGGGACAGAGAACTATGGCTACACCTTC.

The rearrangement uses TRBV6-5 and TRBJ2-7; 13 bases fit TRBD2. V was clipped by 5 bases and J by 6 bases; unmatched bases: 4. Germline CDR1 MNHEY, CDR2 SVGAGI. The CDR3 loop spans 14 amino acids. The CDR3 sequence is CASSGLAGAGEQYF. Written as DNA, the CDR3 is TGTGCCAGCAGTGGACTAGCGGGAGCTGGCGAGCAGTACTTC.

V usage is TRBV27 and J usage is TRBJ2-3, with TRBD2 identical over 14 bases. V lost 6 bases to trimming and J lost 1 base; unmatched junction nucleotides: 9. Germline V gene sequence: CDR1 MNHEY, CDR2 SMNVEV (reference sequence). CDR3 length equals 18 residues. Written as DNA, the CDR3 is TGTGCCAGCAGCCTGGGGACTAGCGGGAGTTTGGGCACAGATACGCAGTATTTT. Translating it yields CASSLGTSGSLGTDTQYF.

The chain recombines TRBV28 with TRBJ2-2; 9 bases map to TRBD1. V shed 5 bases, J shed 7 bases, and the junction held 5 bases outside the gene matches. The CDR3 consists of 14 residues. From germline, CDR1 is MDHEN and CDR2 SYDVKM. CDR3 sequence: CASSNGQGSGELFF. In DNA form, the CDR3 reads TGTGCCAGCAGTAACGGACAGGGGAGCGGGGAGCTGTTTTTT. The full variable domain, completed using reference TRBV28 and TRBJ2-2, is DVKVTQSSRYLVKRTGEKVFLECVQDMDHENMFWYRQDPGLGLRLIYFSYDVKMKEKGDIPEGYSVSREKKERFSLILESASTNQTSMYLCASSNGQGSGELFFGEGSRLTVL.

The chain combines TRBV19 with TRBJ2-2, with TRBD1 matching 7 bases. Germline CDR1 reads LNHDA; CDR2 reads SQIVND (reference sequence). V lost 6 bases and J lost 0; bases outside the gene matches: 7. The CDR3 sequence is 16 residues long. The CDR3 sequence: CASRKLGQSNTGELFF. The CDR3 DNA follows: TGTGCCAGTAGAAAACTGGGACAGTCGAACACCGGGGAGCTGTTTTTT.

V usage is TRBV5-6 and J usage is TRBJ1-2, with a weak D call TRBD1 (6 bases). The length of the CDR3 is 11 residues. The germline V gene has CDR1 SGHDT and CDR2 YYEEEE. Trimming cost V 4 bases and J 7 bases, with 8 bases left between them. The CDR3 region is CASSRDIGYTF. Written as DNA, the CDR3 is TGTGCCAGCAGCCGGGACATTGGCTACACCTTC.

This clone was picked up one time. The rearrangement uses TRBV15 and TRBJ2-5, with D maybe TRBD2 (5 bases). V lost 0 bases to trimming and J lost 1 base, with 12 bases between them. The CDR3 runs to 16 residues. The germline V gene has CDR1 LNHNV and CDR2 YYDKDF (reference sequence). The CDR3 DNA reads TGTGCCACCAGCAGAGACCCCTCGGCGGGCCAAGAGACCCAGTACTTC. It translates to CATSRDPSAGQETQYF.

The V gene is TRBV14, the J gene TRBJ2-7; D unresolved. The CDR3 is 11 amino acids. Germline CDR1 and CDR2: SGHDN and FVKESK. Trimming shortened V by 5 bases and J by 6 bases, and 8 bases separated the two germline ends. This CDR3 is CASSSSFEQYF. The CDR3 bases are TGTGCCAGCAGCTCCTCTTTCGAGCAGTACTTC. Combining the CDR3 with reference TRBV14 and TRBJ2-7 gives the whole variable domain EAGVTQFPSHSVIEKGQTVTLRCDPISGHDNLYWYRRVMGKEIKFLLHFVKESKQDESGMPNNRFLAERTGGTYSTLKVQPAELEDSGVYFCASSSSFEQYFGPGTRLTVT.

The rearrangement links TRBV19 to TRBJ2-5; perhaps TRBD2 as D (6 bases). Germline V gene lookup returns CDR1 LNHDA and CDR2 SQIVND (reference sequence). Trimming stripped 5 bases from V and 7 bases from J, with 14 bases between. The length of the CDR3 is 13 residues. The CDR3 nucleotides read TGTGCCAGTAGTCCCGGGGGAGGAGGGACCCAGTACTTC. Translating it yields CASSPGGGGTQYF.

With respect to this clone: Other DNA sequences in the same sample also yield this CDR3. The V gene is TRBV5-1, the J gene TRBJ2-7; 14 bases fit TRBD2. This CDR3 region has 19 residues. V gave up 5 bases and J gave up 6 bases; unmatched junction bases: 19. Germline-derived CDR1 and CDR2 are SGHRS and YFSETQ. The CDR3 here is CASSWTPGLAGEGAREQYF. The CDR3 bases are TGCGCCAGCAGTTGGACACCGGGACTAGCGGGAGAGGGAGCGCGCGAGCAGTACTTC.

This rearrangement joins TRBV7-9 to TRBJ1-4; D might be TRBD1 (6 bases). V dropped 1 base and J dropped 8 bases, with 20 bases sitting between them. Germline V gene data show CDR1 as SEHNR and CDR2 as FQNEAQ (reference sequence). CDR3 length equals 17 residues. The CDR3: CASSLVAWGAPTEKLFF. The CDR3 DNA reads TGTGCCAGCAGCTTAGTGGCTTGGGGGGCACCAACAGAAAAACTGTTTTTT.

The chain joins TRBV5-1 to TRBJ2-1; no clear D gene. V lost 1 base, J lost 0 bases, and 5 bases lay in between. The CDR3 has 14 residues. The germline V gene has CDR1 SGHRS and CDR2 YFSETQ. The CDR3 spells CASSLPNSYNEQFF. The CDR3 region has the DNA TGCGCCAGCAGCTTGCCTAACTCCTACAATGAGCAGTTCTTC.

This rearrangement joins TRBV5-8 to TRBJ2-1; 8 positions match TRBD2. Losses at the gene ends were 3 bases for V and 10 bases for J; bases not matched to a gene: 18. CDR3 length: 17 residues. The germline gives CDR1 SGHTS, CDR2 YDEGEE. The CDR3 loop is CASSSEVAGWYSGEQFF. In nucleotides, the CDR3 is TGTGCCAGCAGCTCGGAGGTAGCGGGATGGTACTCGGGGGAGCAGTTCTTC.

The rearrangement links TRBV4-1 to TRBJ2-2; TRBD1 is a possible D gene (6 bases). The V and J ends lost 4 bases and 1 base respectively, with 10 bases between them. Germline V gives CDR1 MGHRA, CDR2 YSYEKL. This CDR3 is 15 amino acids long. In nucleotides, the CDR3 is TGCGCCAGCAGCCTGGGACAAGTGAACACCGGGGAGCTGTTTTTT. Amino acid sequence: CASSLGQVNTGELFF.

The chain is built from TRBV18 and TRBJ1-5; D perhaps matches TRBD1 (6 bases). The V end was cut by 5 bases, the J end by 0 bases, with 11 bases between. CDR3 size: 15 residues. Germline assignment: CDR1 KGHSH and CDR2 LQKENI. The DNA of the CDR3 is TGTGCCAGCTCATTAGGGGGGATTAGCAATCAGCCCCAGCATTTT. This translates into CASSLGGISNQPQHF. The variable domain in full, completed from reference TRBV18 and TRBJ1-5, reads NAGVMQNPRHLVRRRGQEARLRCSPMKGHSHVYWYRQLPEEGLKFMVYLQKENIIDESGMPKERFSAEFPKEGPSILRIQQVVRGDSAAYFCASSLGGISNQPQHFGDGTRLSIL.

The gene calls are TRBV2 and TRBJ2-6, with D tentatively TRBD2 (5 bases). The V end lost 8 bases, the J end lost 3 bases, and 11 bases lay between the germline ends. This CDR3 has 14 residues. In germline, CDR1 is SNHLY, CDR2 FYNNEI. The chain's CDR3 is CASLLEVGANVLTF. CDR3 coding DNA: TGTGCCAGCTTATTGGAGGTTGGGGCCAACGTCCTGACTTTC.

CDR3 sequence reads: CASSRRGRVYGYTF. For the CDR3, the DNA is TGTGCCAGCAGTCGCCGGGGACGGGTCTATGGCTACACCTTC. J is TRBJ1-2 and V is TRBV28; possibly TRBD1 for D (5 bases). V lost 5 bases, J lost 4 bases, and 14 bases lay in between. The CDR3 length is 14 residues. Germline assignment: CDR1 MDHEN and CDR2 SYDVKM.

This clone was counted only a few times. One end of the junction varies from germline; a read error may be responsible. The J gene is TRBJ1-2, the V gene TRBV2; D uncertain. The CDR3 extends over 12 amino acids. CDR1 is SNHLY and CDR2 is FYNNEI in the germline V gene. DNA for the CDR3: TGTGCCAGCAGGGAAGAGGACTATGGCTACACCTTC. Translating it yields CASREEDYGYTF.

This clone was counted only a few times. The rearrangement uses TRBV7-2 and TRBJ1-4; no clear D. Between the trimmed V and J ends, which lost 1 base and 7 bases, there was a span of 7 bases. This CDR3 region has 13 residues. Germline assignment: CDR1 SGHTA and CDR2 FQGNSA. The CDR3: CASSLGTVEKLFF. In DNA form, the CDR3 reads TGTGCCAGCAGCTTAGGGACTGTTGAAAAACTGTTTTTT.

V usage is TRBV7-2 and J usage is TRBJ1-2, with unresolved D. V was trimmed by 1 base and J by 8 bases, leaving 14 bases between them. From germline, CDR1 is SGHTA and CDR2 FQGNSA. The CDR3 extends over 14 amino acids. The CDR3 DNA follows: TGTGCCAGCAGCTTAGTCCCCGTGGCAGTCGGCTACACCTTC. This gives the protein CASSLVPVAVGYTF.

V is TRBV30 and J is TRBJ2-7; either TRBD1 or TRBD2 may supply D (5 bases each). This CDR3 has 14 residues. V was trimmed by 0 bases and J by 6 bases, leaving 15 bases between them. Germline V gene lookup returns CDR1 GTSNPN and CDR2 SVGIG (reference sequence). CDR3 residues: CAWSVVGAAGEQYF. For the CDR3, the DNA is TGTGCCTGGAGTGTCGTCGGGGCGGCGGGCGAGCAGTACTTC.

The chain is built from TRBV5-4 and TRBJ2-1, with TRBD2 identical over 12 bases. V lost 4 bases, J lost 0 bases, and 11 bases stayed unmatched. The CDR3 is 19 amino acids. Germline V gene sequence: CDR1 SGHNT, CDR2 YYREEE (reference sequence). The CDR3 DNA is TGTGCCAGCAGCGGGGGACTAGCGGGTCTCATTAGCTCCTACAATGAGCAGTTCTTC. Protein product: CASSGGLAGLISSYNEQFF.

This clone has a handful of counts. The rearrangement uses TRBV9 and TRBJ2-7; TRBD1 agrees at 10 bases. The CDR3 is made up of 15 amino acids. The germline gives CDR1 SGDLS, CDR2 YYNGEE. V was clipped by 4 bases and J by 4 bases; unmatched bases: 8. CDR3 region: CASSISPGQGYEQYF. CDR3 DNA sequence: TGTGCCAGCAGCATCTCCCCGGGACAGGGGTACGAGCAGTACTTC. Combining the CDR3 with reference TRBV9 and TRBJ2-7 gives the whole variable domain DSGVTQTPKHLITATGQRVTLRCSPRSGDLSVYWYQQSLDQGLQFLIQYYNGEERAKGNILERFSAQQFPDLHSELNLSSLELGDSALYFCASSISPGQGYEQYFGPGTRLTVT.

The chain links TRBV6-4 to TRBJ2-5; 7 bases align to TRBD1. The CDR3 has 16 residues. V gave up 6 bases and J gave up 5 bases; unmatched junction bases: 15. CDR1 is MRHNA and CDR2 is SNTAGT in the germline V gene. The CDR3 loop is CASRTTGWVLTETQYF. The DNA of the CDR3 is TGTGCCAGCAGGACGACAGGGTGGGTTTTGACGGAGACCCAGTACTTC.